This T cell receptor (beta chain) was identified during a study of shared clonotypes between healthy human individuals. CD4+ cell separation produced CD45RA+ naive and CD45RA-negative memory subsets. With respect to this clone: Its antigen is unidentified.

General study findings and limits: Incomplete sequencing of sorted subsets was indicated by rarefaction despite large depth. Naive subsets usually exceeded memory subsets in estimated richness. The four-donor shared clonotypes exceeded non-shared clonotypes in generation probability, with non-shared ones scoring lower.

Clones were sequenced by immunoSEQ multiplex PCR, and TCRdb holds only the in-frame ones, with some missing. The table has approximately 980,000 clones, approximately 80% seen once. The sample consisted of memory CD4+ T cells sorted from blood. As to subset: CD45RA-negative fraction. The TCR was taken from a man aged 18 to 29 in good health.

In DNA, the CDR3 is TGCAGCGTGACTACCGGGACTAGCAGGTACGAGCAGTACTTC. It encodes CSVTTGTSRYEQYF. The chain employs TRBV29-1 and TRBJ2-7, with TRBD2 matching over 9 bases. The CDR3 is 14 residues long. Germline trimming cut 6 bases from V and 4 bases from J; bases unmatched to any gene: 10. The germline CDR1 and CDR2 sequences are SQVTM and ANQGSEA.